This TCR beta chain is drawn from a study of neoadjuvant nivolumab and ipilimumab in lung cancer. Whole-study results and caveats: Only a small number of samples underwent TCR sequencing. Only two of four nivolumab-treated tumors gained richness and clonality by surgery.

Using immunoSEQ multiplex PCR, the repertoire was profiled, and TCRdb retains in-frame clones only, with some absent. Here the sample spans approximately 29,000 clones, 83% being singletons. Trimming left V 3 bases short and J 2 bases short, with 14 bases between. The CDR3 is 15 residues long. Germline V gene sequence: CDR1 KGHSH, CDR2 LQKENI. In the case of this clone: What it binds is unknown.

The rearrangement uses TRBV18 and TRBJ2-7; a possible D gene is TRBD2 (6 bases). This TCR came from an adult with non-small cell lung cancer. The source was tumor tissue, collected after neoadjuvant nivolumab, alone or with ipilimumab, at or shortly before surgery. This CDR3 reads CASSPPGLLAYEQYF. The DNA of the CDR3 is TGTGCCAGCTCACCCCCGGGACTCTTAGCCTACGAGCAGTACTTC.